This record looks at one T cell receptor (beta chain) sequence and its context. The antigen remains undetermined. These data come from a study of a mutant IDH1 vaccine in newly diagnosed glioma. For the study at large: The start of vaccination came 4-6 weeks after radiotherapy alone, or with temozolomide cycles.

TCRdb's table, derived via immunoSEQ multiplex PCR, lists solely in-frame clones and lacks some. The profile covers 40,000 or so clones, with approximately 90% appearing a single time and about 2.6% taken by the ten largest. CDR3 length: 15 residues. V lost 5 bases, J lost 2 bases, and 6 bases stayed unmatched. Germline V gives CDR1 SGHTA, CDR2 FQGNSA. Time point denoted: week 5, during vaccination. Mutant IDH1 20-mer peptide, at 300 ug, made up each vaccine dose, with topical imiquimod. The astrocytomas were IDH1-mutant, ATRX-negative, and WHO grade 3 or 4. Sample: PBMCs, taken from a glioma patient whose treatment included an IDH1 peptide vaccine. The TCR comes from a middle-aged man with glioma. The rearrangement uses TRBV7-2 and TRBJ2-7, with TRBD2 matching 10 bases. CDR3 sequence: CASSHLAGAPYEQYF. DNA of the CDR3: TGTGCCAGCAGCCATCTAGCGGGAGCCCCCTACGAGCAGTACTTC.